The entry below gives a single T cell receptor beta chain sequence along with its context. Per the germline V gene, CDR1 is LNHNV and CDR2 is YYDKDF (reference sequence). This CDR3 has 18 amino acids. Losses at the gene ends were 3 bases for V and 0 bases for J; bases not matched to a gene: 7. These data belong to a study of blood T cell repertoires in COVID-19. Study-wide background: Samples came from the United States, Italy and Spain, spanning acute and convalescent COVID-19. PBMCs, B-cell-depleted T cells, or T cells were the source of the cDNA or gDNA that made up the material.

Per the original data handling: Reference gene primer amplification yielded estimated nucleated cell counts. Here immunoSEQ multiplex PCR was the method, and the copy in TCRdb shows in-frame clones only, minus some. D and trimming come from the DNA, and the V and J calls and clone size come from that table. The table has around 64,000 clones, 86% seen once; the top ten hold 2%. The material sequenced was peripheral blood. This TCR derives from a man younger than 45 with acute or convalescent COVID-19. The chain is built from TRBV15 and TRBJ2-1; 11 bases fit TRBD2. In DNA form, the CDR3 reads TGTGCCACCAGCAGGGACCTAGCGGGAGGTTCCTCCTACAATGAGCAGTTCTTC. Translation gives CATSRDLAGGSSYNEQFF. Complete variable domain (other parts from reference TRBV15 and TRBJ2-1): DAMVIQNPRYQVTQFGKPVTLSCSQTLNHNVMYWYQQKSSQAPKLLFHYYDKDFNNEADTPDNFQSRRPNTSFCFLDIRSPGLGDTAMYLCATSRDLAGGSSYNEQFFGPGTRLTVL.